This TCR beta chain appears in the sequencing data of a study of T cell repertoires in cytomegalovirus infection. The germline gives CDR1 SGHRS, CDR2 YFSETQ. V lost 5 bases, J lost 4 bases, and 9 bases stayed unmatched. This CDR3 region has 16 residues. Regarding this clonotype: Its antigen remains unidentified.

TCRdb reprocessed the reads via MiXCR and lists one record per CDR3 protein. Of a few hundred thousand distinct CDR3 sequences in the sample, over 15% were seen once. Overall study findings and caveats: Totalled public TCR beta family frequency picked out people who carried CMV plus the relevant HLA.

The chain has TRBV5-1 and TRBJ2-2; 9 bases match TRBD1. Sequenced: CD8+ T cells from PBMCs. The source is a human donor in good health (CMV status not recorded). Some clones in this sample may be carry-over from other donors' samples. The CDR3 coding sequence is TGCGCCAGCAGTCTTCCGGGACAGGGTGGCACCGGGGAGCTGTTTTTT. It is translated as CASSLPGQGGTGELFF.